This T cell receptor (beta chain) derives from a study of T cells in Graves' hyperthyroidism and ophthalmopathy. Study results and limitations: Ophthalmopathy got predicted by the model a median roughly six months before its onset. Most thyroid-expanded clonotypes above 0.001 were also found in blood.

With regard to this clonotype: Its antigen remains unknown.

The CDR3 runs 13 residues. Germline assignment: CDR1 MNHNS and CDR2 SASEGT. V was clipped by 8 bases and J by 6 bases, with 16 bases between them. Graves' hyperthyroidism was deemed stable absent ophthalmopathy progression within 18 months. Orbital computed tomography and thyroid ultrasound, together with serum TRAb and thyroxine and clinical symptoms, were used for diagnoses. Amplification of TCR beta CDR3 regions was performed using RNA transcripts as template. Initially, a first-round RT-PCR of the TCR CDR3 employed the HTBI primer set. Using its own MiXCR run on the multiplex PCR reads, TCRdb lists one record per CDR3 protein. The repertoire holds around 520,000 distinct CDR3 sequences, with 13% to 15% as singletons.

The sample was blood. The clonotype was recovered from a woman younger than 35 with Graves' hyperthyroidism. V and J are TRBV6-1 and TRBJ1-1; the D gene is possibly TRBD1 (5 bases). The CDR3 DNA reads as TGTGCCAGCCTTCAACTGGGGGTCCCTGAAGCTTTCTTT. It yields the protein CASLQLGVPEAFF.